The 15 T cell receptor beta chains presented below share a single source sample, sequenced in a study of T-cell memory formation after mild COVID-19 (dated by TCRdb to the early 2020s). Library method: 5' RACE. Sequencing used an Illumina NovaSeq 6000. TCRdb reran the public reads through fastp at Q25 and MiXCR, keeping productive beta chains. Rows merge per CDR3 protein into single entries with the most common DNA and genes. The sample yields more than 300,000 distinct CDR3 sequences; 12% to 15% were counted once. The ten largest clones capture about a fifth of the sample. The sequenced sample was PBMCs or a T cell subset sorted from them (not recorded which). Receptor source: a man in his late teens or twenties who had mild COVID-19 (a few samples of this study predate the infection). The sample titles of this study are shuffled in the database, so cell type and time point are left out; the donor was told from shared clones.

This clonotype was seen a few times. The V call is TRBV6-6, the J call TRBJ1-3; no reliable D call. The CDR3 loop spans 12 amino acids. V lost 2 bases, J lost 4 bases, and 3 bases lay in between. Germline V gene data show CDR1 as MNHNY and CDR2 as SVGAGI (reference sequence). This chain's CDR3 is CASSYEGNTIYF. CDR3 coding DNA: TGTGCCAGCAGTTACGAAGGAAACACCATATATTTT.

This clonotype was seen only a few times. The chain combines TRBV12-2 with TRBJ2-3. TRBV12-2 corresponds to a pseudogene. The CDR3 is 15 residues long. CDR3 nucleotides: TGTGCAAGTCGCTTAGCGCTCGCGGATTCAGATACGCAGTATTTT. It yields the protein CASRLALADSDTQYF.

CDR3 DNA: TGCGCCAGCAGCTTTGGGGACAGATCGTCCTCACCCCTCCACTTT. Encoded protein: CASSFGDRSSSPLHF. The chain carries TRBV5-1 and TRBJ1-6, with 7 bases that match TRBD1. Germline lookup yields CDR1 SGHRS and CDR2 YFSETQ. The CDR3 loop spans 15 amino acids. J gave up 10 bases and V 2 bases, and 9 bases lay outside the gene matches.

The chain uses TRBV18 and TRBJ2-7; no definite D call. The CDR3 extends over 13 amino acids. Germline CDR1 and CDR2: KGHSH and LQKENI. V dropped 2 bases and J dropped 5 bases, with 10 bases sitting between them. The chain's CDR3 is CASSPTNGDEQYF. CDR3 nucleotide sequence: TGTGCCAGCTCACCAACGAATGGGGACGAGCAGTACTTC.

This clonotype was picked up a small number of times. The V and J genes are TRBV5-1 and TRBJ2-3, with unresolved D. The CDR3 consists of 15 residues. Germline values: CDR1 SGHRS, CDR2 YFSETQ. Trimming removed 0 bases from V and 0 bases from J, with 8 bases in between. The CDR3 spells CASSLAVGSTDTQYF. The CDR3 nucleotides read TGCGCCAGCAGCTTGGCCGTCGGGAGCACAGATACGCAGTATTTT.

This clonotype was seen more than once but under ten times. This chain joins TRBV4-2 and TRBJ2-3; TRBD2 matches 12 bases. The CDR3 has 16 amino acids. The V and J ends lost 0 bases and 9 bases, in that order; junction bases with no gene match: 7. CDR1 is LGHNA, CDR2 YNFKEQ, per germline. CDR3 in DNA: TGTGCCAGCAGCCAAGATAATACTAGCGGGGGGCGGACGCAGTATTTT. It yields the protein CASSQDNTSGGRTQYF.

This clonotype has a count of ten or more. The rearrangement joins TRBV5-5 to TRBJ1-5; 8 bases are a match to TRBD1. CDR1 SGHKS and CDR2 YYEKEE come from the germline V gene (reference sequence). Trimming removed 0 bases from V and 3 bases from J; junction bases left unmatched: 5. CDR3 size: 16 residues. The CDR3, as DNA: TGTGCCAGCAGCTTGGTTCACAGGGGGGACAATCAGCCCCAGCATTTT. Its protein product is CASSLVHRGDNQPQHF.

The CDR3 DNA follows: TGTGCCAGCAGCCACTCGGACAGGCGGGATACGCAGTATTTT. Translated, it gives CASSHSDRRDTQYF. The V and J genes are TRBV11-2 and TRBJ2-3; 7 bases line up with TRBD1. The CDR3 covers 14 residues. The V segment lost 5 bases and the J segment 6 bases; nucleotides outside the gene matches: 8. Germline CDR1 and CDR2: SGHAT and FQNNGV.

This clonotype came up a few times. The CDR3 protein is CASSYSNGLEQYV. The CDR3 DNA follows: TGTGCCAGCAGTTACTCGAATGGTCTCGAGCAGTACGTC. J is TRBJ2-7 and V is TRBV6-2 or TRBV6-3; unclear D gene. The CDR3 covers 13 residues. CDR1 is MNHEY, CDR2 SVGEGT, per germline. Between the trimmed V and J ends, which lost 0 bases and 6 bases, there was a span of 9 bases.

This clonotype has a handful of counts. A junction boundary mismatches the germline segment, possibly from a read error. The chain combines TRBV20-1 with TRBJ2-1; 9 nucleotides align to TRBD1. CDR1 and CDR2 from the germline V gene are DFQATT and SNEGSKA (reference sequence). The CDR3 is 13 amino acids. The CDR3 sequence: CSATGQGYHEQFF. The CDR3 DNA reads TGCAGTGCTACGGGACAGGGCTACCATGAGCAGTTCTTC.

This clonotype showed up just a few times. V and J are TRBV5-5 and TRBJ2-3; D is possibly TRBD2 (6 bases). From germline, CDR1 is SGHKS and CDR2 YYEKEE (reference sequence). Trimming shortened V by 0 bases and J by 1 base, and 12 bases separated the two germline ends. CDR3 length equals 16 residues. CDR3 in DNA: TGTGCCAGCAGCTTGGGTGCGGGCGGGGGCACAGATACGCAGTATTTT. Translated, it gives CASSLGAGGGTDTQYF.

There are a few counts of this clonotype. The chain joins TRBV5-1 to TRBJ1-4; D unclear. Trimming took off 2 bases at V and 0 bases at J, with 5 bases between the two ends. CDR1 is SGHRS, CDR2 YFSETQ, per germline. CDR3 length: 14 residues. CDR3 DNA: TGCGCCAGCAGCTTTGATGCAACTAATGAAAAACTGTTTTTT. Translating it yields CASSFDATNEKLFF. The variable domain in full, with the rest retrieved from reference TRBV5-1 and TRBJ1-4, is KAGVTQTPRYLIKTRGQQVTLSCSPISGHRSVSWYQQTPGQGLQFLFEYFSETQRNKGNFPGRFSGRQFSNSRSEMNVSTLELGDSALYLCASSFDATNEKLFFGSGTQLSVL.

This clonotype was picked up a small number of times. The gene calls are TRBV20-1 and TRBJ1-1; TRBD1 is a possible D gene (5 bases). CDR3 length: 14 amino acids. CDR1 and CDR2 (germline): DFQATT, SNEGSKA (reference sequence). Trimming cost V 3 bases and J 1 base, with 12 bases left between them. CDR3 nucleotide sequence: TGCAGTGCTAGGTGGGGGTTGACGAACACTGAAGCTTTCTTT. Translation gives CSARWGLTNTEAFF.

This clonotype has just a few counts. CDR3 bases: TGTGCAAGTCGGCCCCGCACAGGGGAGAGCTCTGGAAACACCATATATTTT. This translates into CASRPRTGESSGNTIYF. The chain has TRBV12-2 and TRBJ1-3; the tabulated D call, TRBD1, remains unverified against the DNA. TRBV12-2 is a pseudogene segment. This CDR3 has 17 residues.

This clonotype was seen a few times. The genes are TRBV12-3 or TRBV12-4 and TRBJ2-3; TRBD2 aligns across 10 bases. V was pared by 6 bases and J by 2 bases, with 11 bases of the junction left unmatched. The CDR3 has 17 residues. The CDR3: CASRNTGTSEYTDTQYF. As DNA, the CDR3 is TGTGCCAGCAGGAATACCGGGACTAGCGAGTACACAGATACGCAGTATTTT.